The rows below give T cell receptor beta chains drawn from one sample of a study of T cell changes during pregnancy in multiple sclerosis. Assay used: immunoSEQ multiplex PCR; TCRdb lists only in-frame clones, some missing. The table includes around 70,000 clones, 90% to 95% detected once. The starting material was peripheral blood, obtained after pregnancy. These receptors originate from a female donor with multiple sclerosis, enrolled in a pregnancy study. Each CDR3 is given with its conserved first and last residue. The order of the fields is V gene, J gene, CDR3 protein.

v_call: TRBV7-9
j_call: TRBJ1-6
cdr3_aa: CASSLLQGADSPLHF

v_call: TRBV7-8
j_call: TRBJ2-7
cdr3_aa: CASSYPDRGRYEQYF

v_call: TRBV11-2
j_call: TRBJ2-1
cdr3_aa: CASSLERLVSGRASEQFF

v_call: TRBV28
j_call: TRBJ1-3
cdr3_aa: CASSLHGTGGSGNTIYF

v_call: TRBV4-2
j_call: TRBJ2-7
cdr3_aa: CASSQEAEQDPYEQYF

v_call: TRBV18
j_call: TRBJ2-7
cdr3_aa: CASSPPGLARYEQYF

v_call: TRBV6-6
j_call: TRBJ1-2
cdr3_aa: CASSVPGGGYTF

v_call: TRBV19
j_call: TRBJ1-4
cdr3_aa: CASTPGGISNEKLFF

v_call: TRBV18
j_call: TRBJ1-5
cdr3_aa: CASSPSSNQPQHF

v_call: TRBV29-1
j_call: TRBJ2-6
cdr3_aa: CSVQKTGANVLTF

v_call: TRBV30
j_call: TRBJ1-1
cdr3_aa: CAWSVKLPNTEAFF

v_call: TRBV6-4
j_call: TRBJ2-2
cdr3_aa: CASKEQGAVTGELFF

v_call: TRBV5-1
j_call: TRBJ1-4
cdr3_aa: CASSRGTGPNEKLFF

v_call: TRBV11-3
j_call: TRBJ1-1
cdr3_aa: CASSSTGSEAFF

v_call: TRBV11-2
j_call: TRBJ2-5
cdr3_aa: CASSLDLAEETQYF

v_call: TRBV10-2
j_call: TRBJ2-2
cdr3_aa: CASSGPSMTGINTGELFF

v_call: TRBV14
j_call: TRBJ2-2
cdr3_aa: CASSQRQHTNPNTGELFF

v_call: TRBV4-1
j_call: TRBJ2-1
cdr3_aa: CASSQGLIVGNEQFF

v_call: TRBV27
j_call: TRBJ2-7
cdr3_aa: CASSLSAGGLNEQYF

v_call: TRBV28
j_call: TRBJ2-3
cdr3_aa: CASINSGRGDTQYF

v_call: TRBV27
j_call: TRBJ1-2
cdr3_aa: CASSTRRGYGYTF

v_call: TRBV6-5
j_call: TRBJ1-5
cdr3_aa: CASSPREDSNQPQHF

v_call: TRBV5-1
j_call: TRBJ2-7
cdr3_aa: CASSLGRGVGEQYF

v_call: TRBV5-4
j_call: TRBJ2-2
cdr3_aa: CASSFTGYTGELFF

v_call: TRBV4-1
j_call: TRBJ2-1
cdr3_aa: CASSQDPLGLAGAVEQFF

v_call: TRBV7-2
j_call: TRBJ2-7
cdr3_aa: CASSLESSGRAYEQYF

v_call: TRBV19
j_call: TRBJ2-7
cdr3_aa: CASSPRQGRNEQYF

v_call: TRBV20-1
j_call: TRBJ2-2
cdr3_aa: CSARDQDRLFF

v_call: TRBV27
j_call: TRBJ2-7
cdr3_aa: CASSFGQGKKDEQYF

v_call: TRBV5-1
j_call: TRBJ2-1
cdr3_aa: CASSPGLAGLYEQFF

v_call: TRBV28
j_call: TRBJ2-7
cdr3_aa: CASSLWMGTGSYEQYF

v_call: TRBV27
j_call: TRBJ2-2
cdr3_aa: CASSLSLGQTGELFF

v_call: TRBV28
j_call: TRBJ2-3
cdr3_aa: CASGSGAQGLAGAKTDTQYF

v_call: TRBV27
j_call: TRBJ1-3
cdr3_aa: CASSRGGQGSGNTIYF

v_call: TRBV9
j_call: TRBJ1-4
cdr3_aa: CASSFWGGSNEKLFF

v_call: TRBV15
j_call: TRBJ1-2
cdr3_aa: CATRGRGTGYGYTF

v_call: TRBV30
j_call: TRBJ1-2
cdr3_aa: CAWSYRVGYTF

v_call: TRBV28
j_call: TRBJ1-5
cdr3_aa: CASSFRDRGRWRKPQHF

v_call: TRBV19
j_call: TRBJ1-2
cdr3_aa: CASSIRGYGYTF

v_call: TRBV11-2
j_call: TRBJ1-5
cdr3_aa: CASSLQGSNQPQHF